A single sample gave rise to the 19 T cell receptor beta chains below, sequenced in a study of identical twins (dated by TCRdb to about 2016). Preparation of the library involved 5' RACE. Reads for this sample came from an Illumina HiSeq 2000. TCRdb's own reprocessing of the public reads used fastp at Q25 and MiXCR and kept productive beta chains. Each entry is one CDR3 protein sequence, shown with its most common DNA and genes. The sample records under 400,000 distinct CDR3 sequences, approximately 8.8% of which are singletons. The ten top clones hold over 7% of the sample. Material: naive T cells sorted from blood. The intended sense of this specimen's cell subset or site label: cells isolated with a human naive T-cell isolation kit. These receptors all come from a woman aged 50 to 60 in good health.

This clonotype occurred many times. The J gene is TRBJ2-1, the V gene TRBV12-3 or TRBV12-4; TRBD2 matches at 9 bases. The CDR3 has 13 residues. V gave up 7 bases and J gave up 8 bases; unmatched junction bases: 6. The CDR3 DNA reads TGTGCCAGCACGGGACTAGCTTCATATGAGCAGTTCTTC. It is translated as CASTGLASYEQFF.

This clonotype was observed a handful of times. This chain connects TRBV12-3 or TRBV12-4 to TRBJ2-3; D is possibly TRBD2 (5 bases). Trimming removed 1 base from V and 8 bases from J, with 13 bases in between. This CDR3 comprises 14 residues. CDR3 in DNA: TGTGCCAGCAGTTTAGGGCGGGCCGCCGTTACGCAGTATTTT. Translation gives CASSLGRAAVTQYF.

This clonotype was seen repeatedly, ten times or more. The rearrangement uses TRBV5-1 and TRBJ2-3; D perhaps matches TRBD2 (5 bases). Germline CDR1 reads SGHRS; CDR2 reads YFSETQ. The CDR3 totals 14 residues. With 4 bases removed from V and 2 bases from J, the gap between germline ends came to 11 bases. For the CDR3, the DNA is TGCGCCAGCAGCGAAGGACTTCACACAGATACGCAGTATTTT. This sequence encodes CASSEGLHTDTQYF.

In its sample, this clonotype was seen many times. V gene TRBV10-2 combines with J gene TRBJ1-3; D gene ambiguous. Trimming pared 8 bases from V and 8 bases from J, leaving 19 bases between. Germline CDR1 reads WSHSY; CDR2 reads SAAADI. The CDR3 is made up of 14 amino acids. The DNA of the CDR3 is TGCGCCAGCTCATCGTCCCCCGATGGGGACACCATATATTTT. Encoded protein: CASSSSPDGDTIYF.

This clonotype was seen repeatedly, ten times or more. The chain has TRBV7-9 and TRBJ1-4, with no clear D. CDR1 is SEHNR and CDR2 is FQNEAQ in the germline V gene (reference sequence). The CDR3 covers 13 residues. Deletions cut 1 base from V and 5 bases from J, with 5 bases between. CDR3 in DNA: TGTGCCAGCAGCTTAGGGCTAAATGAAAAACTGTTTTTT. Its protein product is CASSLGLNEKLFF.

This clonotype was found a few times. Here the CDR3 DNA reads TGCAGCGTTGCGGGGACAGGAGCTTTCTTT. It translates to CSVAGTGAFF. V usage is TRBV29-1 and J usage is TRBJ1-1; 8 positions agree with TRBD1. The trim removed 4 bases at V and 10 bases at J, leaving 2 bases unmatched. Germline CDR1 and CDR2: SQVTM and ANQGSEA. This CDR3 contains 10 residues.

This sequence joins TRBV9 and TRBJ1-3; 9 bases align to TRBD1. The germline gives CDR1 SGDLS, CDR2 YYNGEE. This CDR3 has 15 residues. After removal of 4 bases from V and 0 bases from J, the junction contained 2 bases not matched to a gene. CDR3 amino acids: CASSRTGVSGNTIYF. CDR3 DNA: TGTGCCAGCAGCCGGACAGGGGTCTCTGGAAACACCATATATTTT.

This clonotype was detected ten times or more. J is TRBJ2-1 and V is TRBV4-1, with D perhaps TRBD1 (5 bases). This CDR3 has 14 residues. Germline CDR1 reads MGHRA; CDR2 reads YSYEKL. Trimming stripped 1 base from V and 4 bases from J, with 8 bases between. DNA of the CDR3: TGCGCCAGCAGCCAAGGGGGCAGTTACAATGAGCAGTTCTTC. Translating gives CASSQGGSYNEQFF.

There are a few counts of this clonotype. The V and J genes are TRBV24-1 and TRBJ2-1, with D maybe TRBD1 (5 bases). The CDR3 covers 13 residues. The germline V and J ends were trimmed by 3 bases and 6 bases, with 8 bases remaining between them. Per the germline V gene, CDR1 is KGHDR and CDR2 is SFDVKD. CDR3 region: CATSDRGVNEQFF. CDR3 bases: TGTGCCACCAGTGATAGGGGTGTCAATGAGCAGTTCTTC.

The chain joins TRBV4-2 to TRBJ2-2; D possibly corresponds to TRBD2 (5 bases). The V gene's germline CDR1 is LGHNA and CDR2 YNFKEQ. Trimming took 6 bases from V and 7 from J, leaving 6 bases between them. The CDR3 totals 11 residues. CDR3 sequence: CASREGGELFF. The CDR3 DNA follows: TGTGCCAGCAGAGAGGGCGGGGAGCTGTTTTTT.

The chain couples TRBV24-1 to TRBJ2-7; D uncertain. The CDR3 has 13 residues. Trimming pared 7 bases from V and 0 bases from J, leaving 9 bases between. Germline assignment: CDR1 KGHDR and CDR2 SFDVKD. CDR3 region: CATRDAHSYEQYF. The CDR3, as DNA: TGTGCCACCAGGGACGCCCACTCCTACGAGCAGTACTTC.

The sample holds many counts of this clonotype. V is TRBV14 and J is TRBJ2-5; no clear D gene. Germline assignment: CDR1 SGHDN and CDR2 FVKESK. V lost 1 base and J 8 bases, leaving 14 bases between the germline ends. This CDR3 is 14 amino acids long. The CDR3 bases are TGTGCCAGCAGCCAAGCCGGAGTTGCCCCAACCCAGTACTTC. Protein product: CASSQAGVAPTQYF.

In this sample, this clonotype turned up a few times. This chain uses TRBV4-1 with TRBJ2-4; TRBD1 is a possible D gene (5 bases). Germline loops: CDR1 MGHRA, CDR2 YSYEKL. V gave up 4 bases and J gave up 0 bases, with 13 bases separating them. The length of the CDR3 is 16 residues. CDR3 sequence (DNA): TGCGCCAGCAGCCGACCGACAGACGGAGCCAAAAACATTCAGTACTTC. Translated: CASSRPTDGAKNIQYF.

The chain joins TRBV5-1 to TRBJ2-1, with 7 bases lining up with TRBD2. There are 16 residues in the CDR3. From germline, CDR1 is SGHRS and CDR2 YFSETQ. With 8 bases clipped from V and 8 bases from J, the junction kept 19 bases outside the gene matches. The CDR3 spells CASSRVPGGSGDEQFF. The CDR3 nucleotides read TGCGCCAGTTCCCGGGTCCCCGGGGGGAGTGGCGATGAGCAGTTCTTC.

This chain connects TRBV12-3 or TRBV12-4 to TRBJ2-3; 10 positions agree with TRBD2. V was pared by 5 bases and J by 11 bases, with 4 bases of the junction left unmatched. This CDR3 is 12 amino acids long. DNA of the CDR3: TGTGCCAGCAGTGCCCCTAGCGGGAGGCAGTATTTT. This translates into CASSAPSGRQYF.

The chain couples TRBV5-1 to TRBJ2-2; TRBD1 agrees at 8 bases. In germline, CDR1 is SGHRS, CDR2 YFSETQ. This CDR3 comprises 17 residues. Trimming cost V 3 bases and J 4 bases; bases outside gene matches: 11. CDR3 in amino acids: CASSWGTGRGPTGELFF. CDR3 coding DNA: TGCGCCAGCAGCTGGGGGACAGGCAGGGGCCCCACCGGGGAGCTGTTTTTT.

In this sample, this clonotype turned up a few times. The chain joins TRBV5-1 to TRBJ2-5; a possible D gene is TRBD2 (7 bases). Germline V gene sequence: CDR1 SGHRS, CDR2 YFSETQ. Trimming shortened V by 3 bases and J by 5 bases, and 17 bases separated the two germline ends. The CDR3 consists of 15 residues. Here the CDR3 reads CASSSGPGGAETQYF. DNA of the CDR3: TGCGCCAGCAGCTCGGGTCCGGGGGGCGCGGAGACCCAGTACTTC.

The CDR3, as DNA: TGTGCCATCAGTGGAGGGGGTAGCGGGACGCGCGAGCAGTACTTC. Its translation is CAISGGGSGTREQYF. V gene TRBV10-3 combines with J gene TRBJ2-7, with 8 nucleotides matching TRBD2. Unmatched junction bases numbered 11, after V lost 4 bases and J lost 6 bases. CDR3 length: 15 residues. CDR1 and CDR2 from the germline V gene are ENHRY and SYGVKD.

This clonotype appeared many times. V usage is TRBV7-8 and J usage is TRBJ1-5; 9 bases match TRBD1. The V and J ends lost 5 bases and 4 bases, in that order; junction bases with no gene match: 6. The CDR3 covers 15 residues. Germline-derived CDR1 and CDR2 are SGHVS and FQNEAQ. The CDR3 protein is CASSRDRGGNQPQHF. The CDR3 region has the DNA TGTGCCAGCAGCAGAGACAGGGGGGGTAATCAGCCCCAGCATTTT.